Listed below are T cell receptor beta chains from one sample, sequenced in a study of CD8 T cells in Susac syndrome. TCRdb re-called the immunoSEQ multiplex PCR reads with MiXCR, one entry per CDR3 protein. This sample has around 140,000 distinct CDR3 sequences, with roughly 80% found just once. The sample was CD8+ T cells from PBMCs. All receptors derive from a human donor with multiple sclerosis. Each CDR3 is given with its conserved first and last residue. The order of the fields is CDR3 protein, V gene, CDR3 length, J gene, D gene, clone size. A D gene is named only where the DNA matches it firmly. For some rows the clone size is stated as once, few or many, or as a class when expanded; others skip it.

CDR3: CASSPMTSGGTDTQYF; V: TRBV12-3/TRBV12-4; length: 16; J: TRBJ2-3; D: TRBD2; size: NA
CDR3: CASSSSLSGANVLTF; V: TRBV6-5; length: 15; J: TRBJ2-6; D: NA; size: NA
CDR3: CASSADRGTEAFF; V: TRBV19; length: 13; J: TRBJ1-1; D: TRBD1; size: NA
CDR3: CATSRGLAVQETQYF; V: TRBV15; length: 15; J: TRBJ2-5; D: TRBD2; size: NA
CDR3: CASSYRTDGADTQYF; V: TRBV6-1; length: 15; J: TRBJ2-3; D: NA; size: few
CDR3: CASSQDGENTEAFF; V: TRBV14; length: 14; J: TRBJ1-1; D: NA; size: NA
CDR3: CASSSDKFGELFF; V: TRBV5-1; length: 13; J: TRBJ2-2; D: NA; size: NA
CDR3: CASSLIGRGGNTEAFF; V: TRBV7-2; length: 16; J: TRBJ1-1; D: TRBD1; size: NA
CDR3: CASSPLDYYNEQFF; V: TRBV6-5; length: 14; J: TRBJ2-1; D: NA; size: NA
CDR3: CASSLMGGIAGELLF; V: TRBV27; length: 15; J: TRBJ2-2; D: TRBD2; size: NA
CDR3: CASSGTYNEQFF; V: TRBV19; length: 12; J: TRBJ2-1; D: NA; size: NA
CDR3: CASSTDDSYNSPLHF; V: TRBV19; length: 15; J: TRBJ1-6; D: NA; size: NA
CDR3: CASSGGPYNEQFF; V: TRBV19; length: 13; J: TRBJ2-1; D: NA; size: NA
CDR3: CASSWAGGGTDTQYF; V: TRBV7-2; length: 15; J: TRBJ2-3; D: TRBD1; size: few
CDR3: CSARSRLLGNSYEQYF; V: TRBV20-1; length: 16; J: TRBJ2-7; D: NA; size: NA
CDR3: CATSLGSGEAFF; V: TRBV19; length: 12; J: TRBJ1-1; D: NA; size: NA
CDR3: CASSKERTPSSYGQYF; V: TRBV21-1; length: 16; J: TRBJ2-7; D: NA; size: NA
CDR3: CASSFLNSYGAYNEQFF; V: TRBV27; length: 17; J: TRBJ2-1; D: NA; size: NA
CDR3: CASSLVGQGRGPYEQYF; V: TRBV7-2; length: 17; J: TRBJ2-7; D: NA; size: few
CDR3: CASSPPEGAYSNQPQHF; V: TRBV18; length: 17; J: TRBJ1-5; D: TRBD1; size: once
CDR3: CASSEYGVQETQYF; V: TRBV10-2; length: 14; J: TRBJ2-5; D: NA; size: NA
CDR3: CASSPVDGGASTDTQYF; V: TRBV12-3/TRBV12-4; length: 17; J: TRBJ2-3; D: NA; size: NA
CDR3: CASSVGQGNPFNTEAFF; V: TRBV9; length: 17; J: TRBJ1-1; D: NA; size: NA
CDR3: CASSQDPTANEQFF; V: TRBV4-2; length: 14; J: TRBJ2-1; D: NA; size: NA
CDR3: CATSRLAGPYNEQFF; V: TRBV24-1; length: 15; J: TRBJ2-1; D: TRBD2; size: NA
CDR3: CASSQESSGSSADTQYF; V: TRBV4-2; length: 17; J: TRBJ2-3; D: TRBD2; size: NA
CDR3: CASTWRTSALGYEQFF; V: TRBV2; length: 16; J: TRBJ2-1; D: TRBD2; size: NA
CDR3: CATSDRTDTQYF; V: TRBV15; length: 12; J: TRBJ2-3; D: NA; size: NA
CDR3: CSVVDRLDTGELFF; V: TRBV29-1; length: 14; J: TRBJ2-2; D: NA; size: NA
CDR3: CASTPDGPEAFF; V: TRBV6-6; length: 12; J: TRBJ1-1; D: NA; size: NA
CDR3: CSASGREVLPGELFF; V: TRBV20-1; length: 15; J: TRBJ2-2; D: TRBD2; size: NA
CDR3: CASSSGTREYNEQFF; V: TRBV5-8; length: 15; J: TRBJ2-1; D: NA; size: NA
CDR3: CASKGTLDGDTGELFF; V: TRBV27; length: 16; J: TRBJ2-2; D: NA; size: NA
CDR3: CASRTRAAEVNNQPQHF; V: TRBV19; length: 17; J: TRBJ1-5; D: NA; size: NA
CDR3: CASSYRETFFLAFF; V: TRBV6-5; length: 14; J: TRBJ1-1; D: NA; size: NA
CDR3: CASSEGPPGDGYTF; V: TRBV2; length: 14; J: TRBJ1-2; D: NA; size: NA
CDR3: CASRTRLAGIYNEQFF; V: TRBV21-1; length: 16; J: TRBJ2-1; D: NA; size: NA
CDR3: CASSLNQGLHNEQFF; V: TRBV7-9; length: 15; J: TRBJ2-1; D: TRBD2; size: NA
CDR3: CASSLGAPEAFF; V: TRBV12-3/TRBV12-4; length: 12; J: TRBJ1-1; D: NA; size: NA
CDR3: CASSPLADTDTQYF; V: TRBV4-1; length: 14; J: TRBJ2-3; D: TRBD2; size: NA
CDR3: CASSLRLGEQYF; V: TRBV28; length: 12; J: TRBJ2-7; D: NA; size: few